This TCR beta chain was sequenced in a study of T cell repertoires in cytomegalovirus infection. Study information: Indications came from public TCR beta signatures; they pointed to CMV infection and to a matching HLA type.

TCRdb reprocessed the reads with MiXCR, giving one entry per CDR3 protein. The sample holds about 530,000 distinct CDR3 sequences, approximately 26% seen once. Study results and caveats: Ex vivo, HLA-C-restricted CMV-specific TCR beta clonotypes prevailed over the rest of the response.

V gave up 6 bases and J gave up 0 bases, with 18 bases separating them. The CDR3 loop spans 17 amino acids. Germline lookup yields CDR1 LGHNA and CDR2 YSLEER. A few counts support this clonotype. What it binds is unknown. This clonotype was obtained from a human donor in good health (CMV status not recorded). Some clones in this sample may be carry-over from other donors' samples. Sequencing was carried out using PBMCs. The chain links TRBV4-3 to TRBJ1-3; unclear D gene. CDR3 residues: CASSPTGEPDSGNTIYF. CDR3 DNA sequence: TGCGCCAGCAGTCCCACCGGGGAGCCCGACTCTGGAAACACCATATATTTT.